This T cell receptor beta chain was recorded in a study of cytomegalovirus exposure and HLA in healthy donors (dated by TCRdb to 2015 to 2018). About the full investigation: According to an earlier analysis of around 600 of the donors, some 180 million T cells yielded 100 million or so unique TCR beta sequences and about 300 Gb of sequence data. Approximately 300 gigabases of sequencing data and roughly 80 million unique TCR sequences made up an early release that covered over 550 HLA-typed donors. An earlier analysis of about 620 of the donors applied high-throughput TCR beta sequencing to assess whether each TCR beta V gene segment acted as functional or pseudogenic. A separate validation cohort of over a hundred different subjects was used in addition to the approximately 700-subject first cohort. Alongside the repertoire data, information on donor age, sex, ethnicity and CMV serostatus was compiled. High-throughput TCR immunosequencing, statistical association of individual TCRs with disease status, and machine learning were combined to predict cytomegalovirus infection status. Genome-wide SNP genotypes for about 60% of the roughly 670 donors were used in a later genetic analysis, which treated that subset as a discovery cohort. Across 398 genotyped donors of the cohort, an average of about 250,000 unique TCR beta nucleotide sequences per donor were sequenced, and 15% to 20% of those sequences were non-productive. Every repertoire in the discovery cohort had been generated on one and the same sequencing platform. HLA typing included class I and class II loci at four-digit resolution. Of the roughly 400 genotyped donors, around 81% fell in the genetic ancestry cluster associated with self-reported Caucasian donors. The aim of the study was to test whether cataloging public T cell receptors could identify signatures of past pathogen exposure. The study profiled the T cell repertoires of fewer than 850 subjects by immunosequencing and related them to cytomegalovirus serostatus. To study patterns of TCR occurrence, a later analysis re-analyzed previously published TCR beta repertoires from several hundred donors and added high-resolution HLA genotyping. Rather than drawing on any new phenotypic data, the later analysis identified candidate immune exposures from TCR beta sequences and the way those sequences occurred across donors. The number of donors typed differed by locus, with 629-630 for A, B, C, DRB1 and DQB1, around 520 for DQA1, nearly 610 for DPA1, and some 470 for DPB1. Roughly 5 DR-DQ haplotypes were handled as single units for association and clustering, since linkage in the cohort was strong. Study-wide conclusions, independent of this receptor: Because HLA typing was unavailable for some donors at each locus, only the typed subset was used in association tests. In the study, 150 to 200 TCR beta chains were listed as associated with cytomegalovirus. The authors suggested that the approach could potentially be extended to other disease states and immunological phenotypes. In both the original and validation cohorts, the classifier was reported to diagnose cytomegalovirus status with high specificity and sensitivity. According to a later analysis, most CMV-associated TCR beta chains appeared to be HLA-restricted, and the HLA associations seemed to be driven largely by CMV exposure. A later genetic analysis reported fewer N-insertions in productive TCRs among donors in an Asian-associated ancestry cluster than the roughly 720-donor mean. A further reported finding was that TCR beta sequences accurately predicted the HLA-A and HLA-B alleles for most subjects in the first cohort. Presence/absence analyses assumed roughly uniform sequencing depth across donors, an assumption that may not hold. In vitro tests confirmed that a few of the cytomegalovirus-associated TCR beta chains recognize cytomegalovirus antigens. A cluster of highly shared sequence variants was judged likely to be a technical artifact of the sequencing pipeline. In an earlier analysis of 587 of the donors, most TCR beta V segments appeared in productive rearrangements about 87% or about 30% of the time, broadly matching IMGT annotations. Some IMGT-functional V segments, including TRBV6-2 and TRBV6-3, could not be distinguished by the 87-base-pair reads and were therefore excluded. Most TCR sequences were seen in very few donors, while some public TCRs were found in many individuals. When HLA alleles, especially DR and DQ, strongly co-occurred, attributing TCR associations to individual alleles was difficult. In a later analysis, HLA-associated TCR beta chains showed more clonal expansion and lower generation probabilities than non-associated chains that were equally common. In a later analysis, TCR association rates were found to vary across HLA loci, with the most associated TCRs seen for DRB1 alleles and the fewest for HLA-C alleles. Correlated functional status among segregating V segments might reflect linkage disequilibrium, but an unknown experimental factor could not be ruled out. The cohort was sequenced for TCR beta chains only, and without alpha or paired-chain data the features that could be detected were limited. According to a later analysis, parvovirus B19, influenza, CMV and Epstein-Barr virus appeared linked to several top co-occurrence clusters. The earlier analysis of around 600 of the donors excluded some 16 rarely observed V segments, including chromosome 9 orphons, because counts were too low. In a later genetic analysis, a missense DCLRE1C variant was associated with V-gene and J-gene trimming of TCR beta chains, and the association was replicated in an independent cohort. A later analysis associated about 17,000 TCR beta sequences with specific HLA alleles at a false discovery rate of 0.05. The only immune exposure information available for the cohort was CMV serostatus.

Libraries were made using the immunoSEQ multiplex PCR assay. For the multiplex PCR, a mixture combining 60 forward primers for TCR Vbeta segments and 13 reverse primers for TCR Jbeta segments was used. Amplification of the CDR3 region of rearranged TCR beta genes was performed with a multiplex PCR assay on genomic DNA. Amplified TCR beta libraries were sequenced as 87-base-pair reads on the Illumina HiSeq System. The paper's processing steps were these. In a later analysis, roughly 80 million unique TCR beta chains were counted across the roughly 610 repertoires, and roughly 10 million of these chains were shared by at least two donors. To remove PCR and sequencing errors, raw reads were error-corrected and collapsed into unique sequences using a nearest-neighbor algorithm that merged closely related sequences. CDR3 sequences were aligned to IMGT reference sequences to assign V, D and J gene segments. Each retained sequence needed at least a six-nucleotide match to both a V gene segment and a J gene segment. Rearrangements were called productive when the CDR3 lacked stop codons and stayed in frame with V and J; all others were non-productive. Following IMGT convention, CDR3 was defined as the stretch from the second conserved V-encoded cysteine up to the conserved J-encoded phenylalanine. In an earlier analysis of more than 550 of the donors, sequences lacking an unambiguous match to a single V gene segment were excluded. An earlier analysis of about 600 of the donors called V segments functional above 56.7% productive rearrangements and segregating when the between-donor standard deviation exceeded 5%. A statistical classification framework was built to diagnose cytomegalovirus status from the catalog of TCR beta chain sequences. A later analysis assigned V and J genes by comparing TCR nucleotide sequences with IMGT/GENE-DB human TR gene sequences. A later analysis assigned CDR3 sequences and most-parsimonious VDJ recombination scenarios with the TCRdist pipeline. In a later analysis, each TCR beta chain was defined by its CDR3 amino acid sequence together with its V-gene family, and reads lacking a unique V-gene family were excluded. A later analysis removed 592 highly shared, low-generation-probability nucleotide sequences to deal with suspected cross-contamination and a sequencing artifact. For each public chain, a later analysis derived a clonal expansion index from normalized ranks of inferred template counts within each repertoire. In a later analysis, generation probabilities were computed using a VDJ recombination model fitted to out-of-frame rearrangements, and the results were checked against IGoR. In a later analysis, hypergeometric tests were used to score TCR-TCR, TCR-HLA and TCR-CMV co-occurrence, with a repertoire-size bias correction applied to TCR pairs. To estimate false discovery rates, a later analysis permuted the HLA or CMV assignments 20 times. A later analysis grouped co-occurring TCRs with DBSCAN, adding TCRdist sequence similarity when clustering within HLA-allele-positive subsets. For co-occurrence clustering, repertoires with fewer than 30,000 or more than 120,000 public chains were excluded, along with five repertoires with anomalous nucleotide sharing. TCRdb provides this immuneACCESS table in a form limited to in-frame rearrangements. Some clones are lacking; in checked studies, under half of them reflect an unresolved V gene, and why the rest are absent is not known. The V and J calls and the clone size are those of that table, but D and trimming were determined from the DNA. This sample is represented by a few hundred thousand clones; around four fifths of them were singletons. The ten top clones hold roughly 2% of the sample.

The CDR3 contains 15 residues, cysteine and phenylalanine counted. CDR3 DNA only is kept here, 45 bases in frame from base 1. CDR1 is given as LNHDA and CDR2 as SQIVND, both from the germline V gene (reference sequence). V is pared back by 3 bases and J by 0 bases, with 9 bases lying between the germline termini. To note about this clone: Its recognized antigen is unknown. Base quality data are lacking; no much larger clone is found one base away.

The cohort consisted of hundreds of healthy bone marrow donors. Cohort members were all nominally healthy when sampled, although unrecorded immune exposures were likely present. The donor tested CMV seropositive and was one of the 289 seropositive cohort members. Every donor gave a peripheral blood sample, and the peripheral blood mononuclear cells from that sample were used for TCR beta sequencing. Genomic DNA was extracted from the blood cell samples with the Qiagen DNeasy Blood Extraction Kit. The chain couples TRBV19 to TRBJ1-5; TRBD1 is perhaps the D gene, given 5 matching bases. This TCR came from a woman aged 40 to 50 in good health and CMV-seropositive. Sequenced: PBMCs. The CDR3 corresponds to CASSMGQYSNQPQHF. The nucleotides read TGTGCCAGTAGTATGGGGCAGTATAGCAATCAGCCCCAGCATTTT.